This T cell receptor (beta chain) was profiled in a study of regulatory T cells in long-lasting Graves disease. Study information: By definition, persistent Graves' disease involved antithyroid drugs for over 5 years alongside positive TSH receptor antibodies. General study findings and limits: Persistent disease was characterized by preferential usage of TRBV28, TRBJ1-2 and TRBJ2-5. Less diverse TCR repertoires were seen in persistent Graves' patients than in newly diagnosed ones.

Regarding time point: persistent/refractory GD, antithyroid drugs over 5 years with positive TRAb. From RNA extracted from PBMCs, the TCR library was made. The CDR3 spans 16 residues. The J segment lost 0 bases and the V segment lost 2 bases, leaving 3 bases of the junction unmatched. This clonotype was counted only a few times. Its antigen remains unknown. Researchers made TCR beta libraries by using iRepertoire HTBI primers and running Arm-PCR on CDR3 regions. TCRdb independently ran MiXCR on the multiplex PCR reads; one entry per CDR3 protein. The sample consists of 650,000 to 700,000 distinct CDR3 sequences, around 30% of them appearing once.

This receptor was identified in a female donor with Graves disease. The rearrangement uses TRBV12-3 or TRBV12-4 and TRBJ2-2, with 7 nucleotides matching TRBD1. The sequenced sample was peripheral blood mononuclear cells (PBMCs), obtained when the disease was refractory, from a patient treated with antithyroid drugs. In DNA form, the CDR3 reads TGTGCCAGCAGTTTAACAGGGGCGGCGAACACCGGGGAGCTGTTTTTT. Protein sequence: CASSLTGAANTGELFF.